Given below is one T cell receptor (beta chain) in context. Random hexamers served to reverse transcribe roughly 0.45 to 1 ug RNA. TCRdb redid the calling of the immunoSEQ multiplex PCR reads with MiXCR, one entry per CDR3 protein. The data show approximately 210,000 distinct CDR3 sequences, about 94% seen once. The source of the sample is a study of CD8 T cells in Susac syndrome. Whole-study context: When blood was collected, patients with Susac syndrome were therapy-naive, were taking corticosteroids, or were receiving intravenous immunoglobulin alone.

TEMRA cells were FACS-enriched, unlike CD8+ and CD4+ T cells, which were negatively isolated. The length of the CDR3 is 14 residues. Looked up from germline, CDR1 is MGHDK and CDR2 is SYGVNS. V shed 5 bases and J 8 bases; nucleotides not matched to a gene: 9. The sequence was obtained from a human donor with Susac syndrome. The sequenced material came from CD4+ T cells from PBMCs. The chain employs TRBV25-1 and TRBJ2-4; 7 nucleotides line up with TRBD2. The CDR3 reads CASSSTGGMDIQYF. As DNA, the CDR3 is TGTGCCAGCAGTTCAACGGGGGGTATGGACATTCAGTACTTC.